A single sample is the source of the 27 T cell receptor beta chains below, sequenced in a study of blood T cell repertoires in COVID-19. Sequencing used immunoSEQ multiplex PCR; TCRdb keeps in-frame clones, though not all of them. The sample has roughly 320,000 clones, more than 75% seen once. The sequencing input was peripheral blood. Receptors originate from a man between 65 and 80 years old with acute or convalescent COVID-19.

V and J are TRBV18 and TRBJ2-6; 7 nucleotides line up with TRBD1. The V segment lost 2 bases and the J segment 0 bases; nucleotides outside the gene matches: 7. The CDR3 runs 18 residues. Germline V gene lookup returns CDR1 KGHSH and CDR2 LQKENI. DNA of the CDR3: TGTGCCAGCTCACCATCTGCACAGGGGAGCTCTGGGGCCAACGTCCTGACTTTC. Translated: CASSPSAQGSSGANVLTF.

The J gene is TRBJ2-2, the V gene TRBV4-3; D may be TRBD2 (6 bases). Germline values: CDR1 LGHNA, CDR2 YSLEER. CDR3 length: 17 residues. The germline V and J ends were trimmed by 0 bases and 4 bases, with 15 bases remaining between them. This chain's CDR3 is CASSQDGRGSGTGELFF. CDR3 in DNA: TGCGCCAGCAGCCAAGATGGTCGGGGGAGCGGCACCGGGGAGCTGTTTTTT.

V and J are TRBV6-5 and TRBJ1-5; 7 bases are shared with TRBD1. The CDR3 has 15 amino acids. From germline, CDR1 is MNHEY and CDR2 SVGAGI. V lost 6 bases, J lost 1 base, and 6 bases stayed unmatched. In nucleotides, the CDR3 is TGTGCCAGCAGGGATCCGGGACAGAGCAATCAGCCCCAGCATTTT. Protein sequence: CASRDPGQSNQPQHF.

The genes are TRBV19 and TRBJ2-2, with D perhaps TRBD1 (6 bases). V was clipped by 7 bases and J by 3 bases, with 12 bases between them. The CDR3 runs 14 residues. From germline, CDR1 is LNHDA and CDR2 SQIVND (reference sequence). The CDR3 is CASTPDRYTGELFF. DNA of the CDR3: TGTGCCAGTACCCCCGACAGGTACACCGGGGAGCTGTTTTTT.

The chain combines TRBV24-1 with TRBJ2-1; D perhaps matches TRBD2 (6 bases). The CDR3 consists of 17 residues. Trimming pared 3 bases from V and 7 bases from J, leaving 21 bases between. Germline lookup yields CDR1 KGHDR and CDR2 SFDVKD. DNA for the CDR3: TGTGCCACCAGTGATCCGGCCACTAGCAGCGCTGGGAATGAGCAGTTCTTC. This codes for CATSDPATSSAGNEQFF.

The chain couples TRBV25-1 to TRBJ2-3; 7 nucleotides match TRBD2. The CDR3 is 17 amino acids. J lost 0 bases, V lost 3 bases, and 9 bases had no gene match. The germline V gene has CDR1 MGHDK and CDR2 SYGVNS. The CDR3 spells CASSELLAGISTDTQYF. CDR3 bases: TGTGCCAGCAGTGAGTTGTTAGCGGGTATAAGCACAGATACGCAGTATTTT.

This chain links TRBV5-1 with TRBJ2-5; TRBD2 might be the D (6 bases). V was shortened by 4 bases and J by 1 base, with 17 bases between the two germline ends. The CDR3 totals 16 residues. The germline V gene encodes CDR1 SGHRS and CDR2 YFSETQ. The CDR3 coding sequence is TGCGCCAGCAGCCCGGGAGTCATGGAATCCCAAGAGACCCAGTACTTC. Protein: CASSPGVMESQETQYF.

The rearrangement uses TRBV5-4 and TRBJ2-2; D is undetermined. CDR1 and CDR2 from the germline V gene are SGHNT and YYREEE (reference sequence). The CDR3 length is 14 residues. Deletions cut 0 bases from V and 1 base from J, with 4 bases between. The CDR3 nucleotides are TGTGCCAGCAGCTTGGCCAGGAACACCGGGGAGCTGTTTTTT. Protein sequence: CASSLARNTGELFF.

V usage is TRBV7-6 and J usage is TRBJ1-1; no firm D call. With 4 bases removed from V and 2 bases from J, the gap between germline ends came to 8 bases. Germline V gene sequence: CDR1 SGHVS, CDR2 FNYEAQ. This CDR3 is 13 amino acids long. The CDR3 sequence is CASSSDTNTEAFF. CDR3 in DNA: TGTGCCAGCAGCTCCGACACCAACACTGAAGCTTTCTTT. Full variable domain (rest looked up from reference TRBV7-6 and TRBJ1-1): GAGVSQSPRYKVTKRGQDVALRCDPISGHVSLYWYRQALGQGPEFLTYFNYEAQQDKSGLPNDRFSAERPEGSISTLTIQRTEQRDSAMYRCASSSDTNTEAFFGQGTRLTVV.

This rearrangement joins TRBV2 to TRBJ2-2; a weak D match, TRBD1 (6 bases). Germline values: CDR1 SNHLY, CDR2 FYNNEI. This CDR3 region has 14 residues. The CDR3 DNA reads TGTGCGACCAGGGGCATACTAAACACCGGGGAGCTGTTTTTT. Translating gives CATRGILNTGELFF.

The gene calls are TRBV4-3 and TRBJ2-2, with D possibly matching TRBD1 (5 bases). V lost 1 base and J lost 15, with 15 bases in between. The length of the CDR3 is 13 residues. Germline values: CDR1 LGHNA, CDR2 YSLEER. As DNA, the CDR3 is TGCGCCAGCAGCCAAGTAGGAGCAGGGATGTTGTTTTTT. It translates to CASSQVGAGMLFF.

The chain carries TRBV4-1 and TRBJ2-3; tentative D call: TRBD1 (5 bases). This CDR3 has 18 amino acids. V was shortened by 0 bases and J by 0 bases, with 16 bases between the two germline ends. CDR1 is MGHRA, CDR2 YSYEKL, per germline. Here the CDR3 DNA reads TGCGCCAGCAGCCAAGATGGTGGGGCTGGGCGGAGCACAGATACGCAGTATTTT. As protein: CASSQDGGAGRSTDTQYF.

J is TRBJ1-5 and V is TRBV7-8; D is possibly TRBD1 (6 bases). Trimming shortened V by 1 base and J by 2 bases, and 6 bases separated the two germline ends. Germline assignment: CDR1 SGHVS and CDR2 FQNEAQ. This CDR3 spans 14 amino acids. This CDR3 reads CASSLDRGNQPQHF. Here the CDR3 DNA reads TGTGCCAGCAGCTTAGACAGGGGCAATCAGCCCCAGCATTTT.

The chain couples TRBV30 to TRBJ1-1, with unresolved D. CDR3 length: 12 amino acids. Trimming stripped 0 bases from V and 9 bases from J, with 11 bases between. Germline CDR1 reads GTSNPN; CDR2 reads SVGIG (reference sequence). The CDR3 DNA sequence: TGTGCCTGGAGTGTAACGCAGGTCAAAGCTTTCTTT. Residues: CAWSVTQVKAFF. Filled out from reference TRBV30 and TRBJ1-1, the complete variable domain reads SQTIHQWPATLVQPVGSPLSLECTVEGTSNPNLYWYRQAAGRGLQLLFYSVGIGQISSEVPQNLSASRPQDRQFILSSKKLLLSDSGFYLCAWSVTQVKAFFGQGTRLTVV.

The V and J genes are TRBV28 and TRBJ2-6, with D tentatively TRBD1 (5 bases). The germline CDR1 and CDR2 sequences are MDHEN and SYDVKM. Trimming stripped 5 bases from V and 1 base from J, with 12 bases between. The CDR3 consists of 16 residues. This CDR3 is CASSSNPGSGANVLTF. The CDR3 DNA is TGTGCCAGCAGTAGCAACCCAGGGTCTGGGGCCAACGTCCTGACTTTC.

V and J are TRBV30 and TRBJ1-1; 9 bases line up with TRBD1. Looked up from germline, CDR1 is GTSNPN and CDR2 is SVGIG (reference sequence). J lost 5 bases, V lost 1 base, and 5 bases had no gene match. This CDR3 is built from 14 residues. DNA of the CDR3: TGTGCCTGGAGTGCTACAGGGGGCAAAACTGAAGCTTTCTTT. Translated, it gives CAWSATGGKTEAFF.

The chain recombines TRBV9 with TRBJ1-6, with D perhaps matching TRBD1 (6 bases). Per germline, CDR1 SGDLS and CDR2 YYNGEE. V dropped 3 bases and J dropped 6 bases, with 13 bases sitting between them. The CDR3 spans 15 residues. CDR3 sequence: CASSGDRFGNSPLHF. CDR3 nucleotides: TGTGCCAGCAGCGGAGACAGGTTTGGTAATTCACCCCTCCACTTT. The complete variable domain, with remaining parts taken from reference TRBV9 and TRBJ1-6, reads DSGVTQTPKHLITATGQRVTLRCSPRSGDLSVYWYQQSLDQGLQFLIQYYNGEERAKGNILERFSAQQFPDLHSELNLSSLELGDSALYFCASSGDRFGNSPLHFGNGTRLTVT.

Concerning this clone: This specimen includes other DNA sequences encoding the same CDR3. The chain joins TRBV9 to TRBJ2-2; 7 bases are a match to TRBD1. This CDR3 contains 15 residues. Germline CDR1 and CDR2: SGDLS and YYNGEE. J lost 0 bases, V lost 1 base, and 0 bases had no gene match. The CDR3 protein is CASSVQGANTGELFF. The CDR3 DNA follows: TGTGCCAGCAGCGTACAGGGGGCGAACACCGGGGAGCTGTTTTTT.

This clone was seen only once. The V and J genes are TRBV27 and TRBJ1-3, with unresolved D. CDR1 is MNHEY and CDR2 is SMNVEV in the germline V gene (reference sequence). The CDR3 has 13 amino acids. V lost 5 bases, J lost 9 bases, and 14 bases lay in between. The CDR3 coding sequence is TGTGCCAGCAGTCCGGGTCCAAGAAGCACCATATATTTT. The encoded protein is CASSPGPRSTIYF.

This clone occurred once. The chain employs TRBV7-8 and TRBJ2-7; D gene uncertain. Germline loops: CDR1 SGHVS, CDR2 FQNEAQ. This CDR3 contains 16 residues. Deletions cut 1 base from V and 5 bases from J, with 18 bases between. This chain's CDR3 is CASSLGSRTVENEQYF. CDR3 nucleotide sequence: TGTGCCAGCAGCTTAGGCTCCCGAACAGTCGAGAACGAGCAGTACTTC. Full variable domain (remainder filled in from reference TRBV7-8 and TRBJ2-7): GAGVSQSPRYKVAKRGQDVALRCDPISGHVSLFWYQQALGQGPEFLTYFQNEAQLDKSGLPSDRFFAERPEGSVSTLKIQRTQQEDSAVYLCASSLGSRTVENEQYFGPGTRLTVT.

The genes are TRBV2 and TRBJ2-1, with 12 positions matching TRBD2. V shed 6 bases, J shed 8 bases, and the junction held 11 bases outside the gene matches. This CDR3 is built from 16 residues. Germline values: CDR1 SNHLY, CDR2 FYNNEI. DNA for the CDR3: TGTGCCAGCAGCAGGATGACTAGCGGGAGTAAAGATGAGCAGTTCTTC. Protein: CASSRMTSGSKDEQFF. The variable domain in full, completed from reference TRBV2 and TRBJ2-1, reads EPEVTQTPSHQVTQMGQEVILRCVPISNHLYFYWYRQILGQKVEFLVSFYNNEISEKSEIFDDQFSVERPDGSNFTLKIRSTKLEDSAMYFCASSRMTSGSKDEQFFGPGTRLTVL.

The V and J genes are TRBV24-1 and TRBJ2-7, with 12 bases lining up with TRBD2. This CDR3 is 14 amino acids long. V gave up 5 bases and J gave up 5 bases; unmatched junction bases: 3. CDR1 and CDR2 (germline): KGHDR, SFDVKD. The CDR3 is CATSGLAGGHEQYF. CDR3 nucleotide sequence: TGTGCCACCAGTGGGCTAGCGGGAGGGCACGAGCAGTACTTC.

The rearrangement uses TRBV6-1 and TRBJ1-4; a weak D match, TRBD1 (6 bases). CDR3 length: 13 residues. V lost 8 bases, J lost 0 bases, and 7 bases lay in between. Germline assignment: CDR1 MNHNS and CDR2 SASEGT. In DNA, the CDR3 is TGTGCCAGCGGGGGCTCAACTAATGAAAAACTGTTTTTT. Translation gives CASGGSTNEKLFF.

The chain is built from TRBV7-2 and TRBJ1-6; no definite D call. V shed 4 bases and J shed 9 bases, with 7 bases lying between them. This CDR3 spans 12 amino acids. The V gene's germline CDR1 is SGHTA and CDR2 FQGNSA. The CDR3 sequence: CASSSDSSPLHF. In nucleotides, the CDR3 is TGTGCCAGCAGCTCAGACTCTTCACCCCTCCACTTT.

The chain links TRBV9 to TRBJ2-1, with D possibly matching TRBD2 (5 bases). There are 14 residues in the CDR3. Between the trimmed V and J ends, which lost 5 bases and 8 bases, there was a span of 17 bases. CDR1 is SGDLS and CDR2 is YYNGEE in the germline V gene. The CDR3 nucleotides read TGTGCCAGCAGTCATAGGGAGTTAGGCTATGAGCAGTTCTTC. This codes for CASSHRELGYEQFF.

This clone was recorded once. This chain uses TRBV15 with TRBJ2-7, with D unclear. The CDR3 spans 15 residues. The V and J ends lost 1 base and 3 bases respectively, with 13 bases between them. CDR1 LNHNV and CDR2 YYDKDF come from the germline V gene (reference sequence). The CDR3 DNA reads TGTGCCACCAGCAGAGGAGGCGAGGATAACTACGAGCAGTACTTC. It codes for CATSRGGEDNYEQYF.

This sequence joins TRBV20-1 and TRBJ1-4; 7 nucleotides match TRBD1. The junction had 5 bases not matched to a gene; V was cut back by 3 bases and J by 4 bases. This CDR3 has 14 amino acids. Germline V gene lookup returns CDR1 DFQATT and CDR2 SNEGSKA (reference sequence). CDR3 protein: CSASRDSVNEKLFF. The CDR3 bases are TGCAGTGCTAGTCGGGACAGCGTTAATGAAAAACTGTTTTTT.